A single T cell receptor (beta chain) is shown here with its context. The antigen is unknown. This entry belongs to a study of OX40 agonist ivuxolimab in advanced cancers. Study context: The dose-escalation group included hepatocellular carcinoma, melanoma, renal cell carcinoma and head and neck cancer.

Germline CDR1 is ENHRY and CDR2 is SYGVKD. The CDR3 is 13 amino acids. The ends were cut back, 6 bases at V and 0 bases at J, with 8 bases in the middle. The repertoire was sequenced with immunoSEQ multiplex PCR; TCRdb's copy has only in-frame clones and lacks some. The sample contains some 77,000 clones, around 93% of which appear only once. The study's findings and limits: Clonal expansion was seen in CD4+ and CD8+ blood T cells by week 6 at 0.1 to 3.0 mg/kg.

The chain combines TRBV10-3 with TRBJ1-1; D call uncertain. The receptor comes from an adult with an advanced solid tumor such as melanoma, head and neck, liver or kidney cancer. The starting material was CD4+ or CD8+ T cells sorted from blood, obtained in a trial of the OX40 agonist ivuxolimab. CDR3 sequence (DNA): TGTGCCATCAGCACGCAGTTGAACACTGAAGCTTTCTTT. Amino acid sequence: CAISTQLNTEAFF.